What follows are 14 T cell receptor beta chains derived from one specimen sequenced in a study of long-term antiretroviral therapy in people with HIV. Run at survey level, the immunoSEQ assay was version v3.0. TCRdb's copy holds only in-frame clones and misses some; the assay was immunoSEQ multiplex PCR. The sample has about 18,000 clones, about nine tenths seen once. This sample comprised unsorted PBMCs, obtained 3 years after starting antiretroviral therapy. The receptors here all came from a man aged 50 to 60 with HIV.

DNA of the CDR3: TGTGCCATCAGGGCAGGTATGGGGCTTTACAATGAGCAGTTCTTC. It specifies CAIRAGMGLYNEQFF. The J gene is TRBJ2-1, the V gene TRBV10-3; D may be TRBD1 (5 bases). From germline, CDR1 is ENHRY and CDR2 SYGVKD. This CDR3 has 15 amino acids. Trimming shortened V by 6 bases and J by 4 bases, and 16 bases separated the two germline ends.

In this sample, this clone turned up once. V is TRBV19 and J is TRBJ1-5; 7 bases fit TRBD1. The CDR3 runs to 15 residues. Germline-derived CDR1 and CDR2 are LNHDA and SQIVND (reference sequence). The ends lost 6 bases at V and 3 bases at J; junction bases unmatched: 8. The CDR3: CASSTGTVHNQPQHF. CDR3 coding DNA: TGTGCCAGTAGCACGGGGACAGTTCACAATCAGCCCCAGCATTTT.

The chain joins TRBV19 to TRBJ2-7; D gene unclear. Germline CDR1 reads LNHDA; CDR2 reads SQIVND (reference sequence). The V end lost 1 base, the J end lost 2 bases, and 9 bases lay between the germline ends. The CDR3 spans 14 residues. In DNA form, the CDR3 reads TGTGCCAGTAGTATAGCTTACCTGACCTACGAGCAGTACTTC. It encodes CASSIAYLTYEQYF.

The sample holds a few counts of this clone. The V gene is TRBV10-2, the J gene TRBJ1-2; D not resolved. Trimming cost V 3 bases and J 4 bases, with 12 bases left between them. This CDR3 is 14 amino acids long. CDR1 and CDR2 from the germline V gene are WSHSY and SAAADI. The CDR3 loop reads CASSDIGVGYGYTF. Here the CDR3 DNA reads TGCGCCAGCAGTGATATTGGGGTGGGCTATGGCTACACCTTC.

The rearrangement links TRBV7-9 to TRBJ2-7; D not resolved. The CDR3 has 14 residues. V dropped 7 bases and J dropped 1 base, with 14 bases sitting between them. Germline V gene lookup returns CDR1 SEHNR and CDR2 FQNEAQ (reference sequence). CDR3 amino acids: CASTPFGSSYEQYF. DNA for the CDR3: TGTGCCAGCACCCCGTTTGGATCTTCCTACGAGCAGTACTTC.

The CDR3 region has the DNA TGTGCCTGTACTTGGCAACTATTCAATGAGCAGTTCTTC. It translates to CACTWQLFNEQFF. J is TRBJ2-1 and V is TRBV30; no reliable D call. Germline CDR1 reads GTSNPN; CDR2 reads SVGIG (reference sequence). The CDR3 contains 13 residues. The ends were cut back, 6 bases at V and 6 bases at J, with 15 bases in the middle.

This chain links TRBV5-1 with TRBJ1-4, with 8 bases identical to TRBD1. The V gene end was trimmed by 4 bases and the J gene end by 7 bases; junction bases not matched to a gene: 9. CDR3 size: 15 residues. Per germline, CDR1 SGHRS and CDR2 YFSETQ. CDR3 DNA sequence: TGCGCCAGCAGCGGAGCAGGGGGCTTGAGTGAAAAACTGTTTTTT. Translating gives CASSGAGGLSEKLFF.

This chain links TRBV6-5 with TRBJ1-2, with 7 bases matching TRBD1. V dropped 5 bases and J dropped 4; count of bases not matched to a gene: 7. This CDR3 region has 14 residues. CDR1 MNHEY and CDR2 SVGAGI come from the germline V gene. CDR3 in amino acids: CASSRTGESYGYTF. The DNA of the CDR3 is TGTGCCAGCAGTCGGACAGGCGAAAGCTATGGCTACACCTTC.

The chain is built from TRBV4-3 and TRBJ1-5, with D unclear. V was cut by 0 bases and J by 0 bases, with 6 bases left in between. The V gene's germline CDR1 is LGHNA and CDR2 YSLEER. CDR3 length equals 15 residues. The CDR3 loop is CASSQDRASNQPQHF. DNA of the CDR3: TGCGCCAGCAGCCAAGATAGGGCTAGCAATCAGCCCCAGCATTTT.

The chain is built from TRBV13 and TRBJ2-3, with 13 bases aligning to TRBD2. CDR3 length: 17 amino acids. Germline V gives CDR1 PRHDT, CDR2 FYEKMQ (reference sequence). V lost 5 bases and J lost 3; bases outside the gene matches: 8. CDR3 in amino acids: CASSGGTSGDPTDTQYF. The CDR3 nucleotides read TGTGCCAGCAGCGGAGGGACTAGCGGGGACCCGACAGATACGCAGTATTTT. The complete variable domain, with remaining parts taken from reference TRBV13 and TRBJ2-3, reads AAGVIQSPRHLIKEKRETATLKCYPIPRHDTVYWYQQGPGQDPQFLISFYEKMQSDKGSIPDRFSAQQFSDYHSELNMSSLELGDSALYFCASSGGTSGDPTDTQYFGPGTRLTVL.

This chain joins TRBV6-6 and TRBJ1-2; TRBD1 is a possible D gene (5 bases). V lost 4 bases to trimming and J lost 3 bases, with 9 bases between them. From germline, CDR1 is MNHNY and CDR2 SVGAGI (reference sequence). This CDR3 has 13 amino acids. CDR3 nucleotides: TGTGCCAGCAGTTTAGGGACGGACTATGGCTACACCTTC. It codes for CASSLGTDYGYTF.

In this sample, this clone turned up once. J is TRBJ2-7 and V is TRBV18; D remains unclear. The CDR3 is 12 residues long. Germline CDR1 is KGHSH and CDR2 is LQKENI. The V gene lost 1 base and the J gene lost 7 bases, with 8 bases spanning the gap. CDR3 in amino acids: CASSPLFGEQYF. CDR3 DNA sequence: TGTGCCAGCTCACCACTGTTCGGGGAGCAGTACTTC.

DNA for the CDR3: TGCGCCAGCAGCCATGGGACTAGCGGCCACAATGAGCAGTTCTTC. Residues: CASSHGTSGHNEQFF. The chain recombines TRBV4-1 with TRBJ2-1, with 11 bases that match TRBD2. The length of the CDR3 is 15 residues. V shed 3 bases, J shed 5 bases, and the junction held 3 bases outside the gene matches. Germline V CDR1 and CDR2: MGHRA, YSYEKL.

This chain links TRBV5-1 with TRBJ2-7, with D unresolved. Germline V lookup: CDR1 SGHRS, CDR2 YFSETQ. V dropped 4 bases and J dropped 5 bases, with 7 bases sitting between them. This CDR3 spans 11 amino acids. Here the CDR3 DNA reads TGCGCCAGCAGCAGGTTCCACGAGCAGTACTTC. Translation: CASSRFHEQYF. Combining the CDR3 with reference TRBV5-1 and TRBJ2-7 gives the whole variable domain KAGVTQTPRYLIKTRGQQVTLSCSPISGHRSVSWYQQTPGQGLQFLFEYFSETQRNKGNFPGRFSGRQFSNSRSEMNVSTLELGDSALYLCASSRFHEQYFGPGTRLTVT.